This T cell receptor beta chain was documented in a study of regulatory T cells in long-lasting Graves disease. Time point indicated: newly diagnosed GD, antithyroid drugs for less than 3 months. PBMC-derived RNA was used for the TCR library. According to the study, TCR beta libraries were built with iRepertoire HTBI primers and CDR3-region Arm-PCR. TCRdb recomputed calls from the multiplex PCR reads with MiXCR, one row per CDR3 protein. This sample yields hundreds of thousands of distinct CDR3 sequences, of which 15% to 20% are seen a single time; about 11% belongs to the top ten. CDR1 and CDR2 from the germline V gene are PRHDT and FYEKMQ (reference sequence). The CDR3 totals 15 residues. Trimming cost V 2 bases and J 4 bases, with 12 bases left between them. These data also formed part of another study, on T cells in Graves' hyperthyroidism and ophthalmopathy. This second study notes: Ophthalmopathy was separated from stable hyperthyroidism by a 13 V-J model. Median prediction lead before ophthalmopathy onset was about 6.5 months with the model.

This sequence was found in a man aged 18 to 30 with Graves disease. The sample here was peripheral blood mononuclear cells (PBMCs), taken at new diagnosis, from a patient treated with antithyroid drugs. V is TRBV13 and J is TRBJ2-1; a possible D gene is TRBD2 (5 bases). CDR3: CASSLTGKGYNEQFF. As DNA, the CDR3 is TGTGCCAGCAGCTTAACCGGGAAAGGGTACAATGAGCAGTTCTTC.